This entry lists 7 T cell receptor beta chains sequenced from one sample in a study of OX40 agonist ivuxolimab in advanced cancers. Assay: immunoSEQ multiplex PCR; the TCRdb copy retains only in-frame clones and omits some. The table has about 84,000 clones, roughly nine tenths seen once. This material consisted of CD4+ or CD8+ T cells sorted from blood, taken in a trial of the OX40 agonist ivuxolimab. The receptors originated from an adult with an advanced solid tumor such as melanoma, head and neck, liver or kidney cancer.

The chain uses TRBV30 and TRBJ1-1; 8 bases align to TRBD1. CDR1 is GTSNPN and CDR2 is SVGIG in the germline V gene (reference sequence). CDR3 length equals 13 residues. J lost 4 bases, V lost 4 bases, and 5 bases had no gene match. The CDR3 DNA reads as TGTGCCTGGAATCAGGGGGCTCGCACTGAAGCTTTCTTT. It codes for CAWNQGARTEAFF. The variable domain in full, with the rest retrieved from reference TRBV30 and TRBJ1-1, is SQTIHQWPATLVQPVGSPLSLECTVEGTSNPNLYWYRQAAGRGLQLLFYSVGIGQISSEVPQNLSASRPQDRQFILSSKKLLLSDSGFYLCAWNQGARTEAFFGQGTRLTVV.

The V gene is TRBV9, the J gene TRBJ2-2, with TRBD2 matching over 7 bases. Germline values: CDR1 SGDLS, CDR2 YYNGEE. V dropped 0 bases and J dropped 1; count of bases not matched to a gene: 15. This CDR3 is built from 20 residues. CDR3 bases: TGTGCCAGCAGCGTAGCTGTGGGGCGCGGGTCTAGCGGGAACACCGGGGAGCTGTTTTTT. Translation gives CASSVAVGRGSSGNTGELFF.

The rearrangement uses TRBV6-5 and TRBJ1-1; no clear D. Germline CDR1 is MNHEY and CDR2 is SVGAGI. This CDR3 spans 11 amino acids. Trimming left V 9 bases short and J 7 bases short, with 12 bases between. The CDR3 DNA sequence: TGTGCCAGGATATGCCGATTTGAAGCTTTCTTT. Translation gives CARICRFEAFF.

The CDR3 loop reads CASTAGIEETQYF. The DNA of the CDR3 is TGTGCCAGCACGGCAGGGATTGAGGAGACCCAGTACTTC. The chain joins TRBV28 to TRBJ2-5, with a tentative D call TRBD1 (5 bases). The length of the CDR3 is 13 residues. Germline CDR1 reads MDHEN; CDR2 reads SYDVKM. Between the trimmed V and J ends, which lost 7 bases and 5 bases, there was a span of 14 bases.

The V and J genes are TRBV6-5 and TRBJ2-1, with 8 bases identical to TRBD2. CDR3 length: 16 residues. J gave up 4 bases and V 2 bases, and 7 bases lay outside the gene matches. Germline assignment: CDR1 MNHEY and CDR2 SVGAGI. CDR3 amino acids: CASSYPAGVGYNEQFF. The CDR3 DNA reads TGTGCCAGCAGTTACCCAGCGGGAGTAGGTTACAATGAGCAGTTCTTC.

V gene TRBV5-1 combines with J gene TRBJ2-1, with D unresolved. Trimming left V 2 bases short and J 9 bases short, with 12 bases between. The CDR3 length is 13 residues. Looked up from germline, CDR1 is SGHRS and CDR2 is YFSETQ. The CDR3 sequence is CASSFNLAFEQFF. Written as DNA, the CDR3 is TGCGCCAGCAGCTTCAATCTGGCATTTGAGCAGTTCTTC.

The chain combines TRBV6-1 with TRBJ1-4, with unresolved D. The germline V gene has CDR1 MNHNS and CDR2 SASEGT. The CDR3 totals 13 residues. The V end was cut by 8 bases, the J end by 8 bases, with 15 bases between. CDR3 amino acids: CASEDIIWEKLFF. The CDR3 DNA reads TGTGCCAGCGAGGATATTATTTGGGAAAAACTGTTTTTT.